Listed below are T cell receptor beta chains from one sample, sequenced in a study of cytomegalovirus exposure and HLA in healthy donors. The protocol was immunoSEQ multiplex PCR, while the TCRdb copy is restricted to in-frame clones and leaves out a portion. The sample contains 130,000 or so clones, more than 70% of which appear only once. Sequencing was performed on PBMCs. These receptor sequences come from a man in his forties or fifties in good health and CMV-seronegative. CDR3s include the opening cysteine and the closing phenylalanine or tryptophan. D genes are given only for firm matches. The size field is filled for only some rows; it gives once, few, many or a size class.

D gene,V gene,clone size,J gene,CDR3 protein,CDR3 DNA
-,TRBV10-2,-,TRBJ2-5,CASSLGTETQYF,TGCGCCAGCAGTCTTGGGACTGAGACCCAGTACTTC
-,TRBV5-1,once,TRBJ2-5,CASSLGQTQETQYF,TGCGCCAGCAGCTTGGGACAGACACAAGAGACCCAGTACTTC
-,TRBV7-8,-,TRBJ1-5,CASSGGQSQPQHF,TGTGCCAGCAGCGGAGGACAGTCACAGCCCCAGCATTTT
-,TRBV6-1,-,TRBJ2-3,CASSETGATDTQYF,TGTGCCAGCAGTGAGACAGGCGCCACAGATACGCAGTATTTT
TRBD1,TRBV18,-,TRBJ2-7,CASSDGTGGIYEQYF,TGTGCCAGCTCGGACGGGACAGGGGGGATCTACGAGCAGTACTTC
TRBD1,TRBV18,few,TRBJ1-2,CASSRDRSNYGYTF,TGTGCCAGCTCAAGGGACAGATCAAACTATGGCTACACCTTC
-,TRBV2,-,TRBJ2-7,CASSDQRFSYEQYF,TGTGCCAGCAGTGACCAGCGCTTCTCCTACGAGCAGTACTTC
TRBD1,TRBV9,-,TRBJ2-7,CASAPGQGAWYEQYF,TGTGCCAGCGCCCCGGGACAGGGGGCTTGGTACGAGCAGTACTTC
-,TRBV5-1,-,TRBJ2-1,CASTASRTYNEQFF,TGCGCCAGCACGGCTAGCAGGACCTACAATGAGCAGTTCTTC
TRBD1,TRBV2,-,TRBJ2-2,CASSESMDRGDTGELFF,TGTGCCAGCAGTGAATCCATGGACAGGGGGGACACCGGGGAGCTGTTTTTT
-,TRBV10-1,once,TRBJ2-3,CASSEHQGLGTDTQYF,TGCGCCAGCAGTGAACACCAGGGGCTGGGCACAGATACGCAGTATTTT
TRBD1,TRBV11-2,-,TRBJ2-6,CASSLRGQGLPAGANVLTF,TGTGCCAGCAGCTTACGTGGACAGGGGCTACCAGCGGGGGCCAACGTCCTGACTTTC